One sample yielded the 16 T cell receptor beta chains listed below, sequenced in a study of blood T cell repertoires in COVID-19. Produced via immunoSEQ multiplex PCR; TCRdb's table is partial and in-frame only. Here the sample spans roughly 200,000 clones, 70% to 90% being singletons. Sequenced sample: peripheral blood. All receptors derive from a woman at least 80 years old with acute or convalescent COVID-19.

This clone has just one count. The chain has TRBV27 and TRBJ2-7; the match to TRBD1 covers 8 bases. V lost 2 bases, J lost 3 bases, and 6 bases stayed unmatched. The CDR3 runs to 15 residues. Germline CDR1 MNHEY, CDR2 SMNVEV (reference sequence). In nucleotides, the CDR3 is TGTGCCAGCAGTTTACTGCCAGGGGGCCGCTACGAGCAGTACTTC. Protein sequence: CASSLLPGGRYEQYF.

The chain couples TRBV28 to TRBJ2-5; 9 bases are shared with TRBD2. Germline assignment: CDR1 MDHEN and CDR2 SYDVKM. The CDR3 is 13 residues long. J was trimmed by 5 bases and V by 7 bases; bases with no gene match: 5. The DNA for the CDR3 is TGTGCCAGCACCTATAGCGGGAGCGAGACCCAGTACTTC. Translated, it gives CASTYSGSETQYF.

The CDR3 loop is CAGTSGRGEQYF. CDR3 in DNA: TGTGCCGGAACTAGCGGTCGGGGTGAGCAGTACTTC. The chain employs TRBV30 and TRBJ2-7; 8 bases match TRBD2. The ends lost 8 bases at V and 7 bases at J; junction bases unmatched: 10. CDR1 and CDR2 from the germline V gene are GTSNPN and SVGIG (reference sequence). This CDR3 region has 12 residues.

This clone appeared a single time. The gene calls are TRBV19 and TRBJ2-2; 10 nucleotides align to TRBD1. Germline CDR1 and CDR2: LNHDA and SQIVND (reference sequence). This CDR3 region has 16 residues. J was trimmed by 4 bases and V by 5 bases; bases with no gene match: 7. This CDR3 is CASSLLRTGGTGELFF. CDR3 DNA sequence: TGTGCCAGTAGTCTACTAAGGACAGGGGGCACCGGGGAGCTGTTTTTT.

The sample holds one count of this clone. This CDR3 is also generated by other DNA sequences in the sample. The chain uses TRBV7-2 and TRBJ2-1; 11 bases agree with TRBD2. The CDR3 sequence is 15 residues long. CDR1 is SGHTA and CDR2 is FQGNSA in the germline V gene. Trimming cost V 3 bases and J 9 bases; bases outside gene matches: 7. The CDR3 DNA reads TGTGCCAGCAGCTTTTTAGCGGGAGGGCCAGGTGAGCAGTTCTTC. This sequence encodes CASSFLAGGPGEQFF.

The gene calls are TRBV7-9 and TRBJ2-2; 10 positions agree with TRBD2. This CDR3 has 15 residues. From germline, CDR1 is SEHNR and CDR2 FQNEAQ (reference sequence). The trim removed 5 bases at V and 4 bases at J, leaving 4 bases unmatched. CDR3 sequence (DNA): TGTGCCAGCAGCCCTAGCGGGAGCAGCACCGGGGAGCTGTTTTTT. This encodes CASSPSGSSTGELFF. Looking up the rest from reference TRBV7-9 and TRBJ2-2 gives the full variable domain: DTGVSQNPRHKITKRGQNVTFRCDPISEHNRLYWYRQTLGQGPEFLTYFQNEAQLEKSRLLSDRFSAERPKGSFSTLEIQRTEQGDSAMYLCASSPSGSSTGELFFGEGSRLTVL.

This chain joins TRBV30 and TRBJ1-4, with 11 bases that match TRBD1. Germline V gene lookup returns CDR1 GTSNPN and CDR2 SVGIG (reference sequence). Trimming cost V 4 bases and J 7 bases; bases outside gene matches: 2. The CDR3 is 13 amino acids. The CDR3 loop is CAWKDRGLEKLFF. The CDR3 DNA is TGTGCCTGGAAGGACAGGGGGCTTGAAAAACTGTTTTTT. Filled out from reference TRBV30 and TRBJ1-4, the complete variable domain reads SQTIHQWPATLVQPVGSPLSLECTVEGTSNPNLYWYRQAAGRGLQLLFYSVGIGQISSEVPQNLSASRPQDRQFILSSKKLLLSDSGFYLCAWKDRGLEKLFFGSGTQLSVL.

This chain connects TRBV27 to TRBJ2-1, with 14 bases matching TRBD2. The CDR3 is 19 residues long. Germline values: CDR1 MNHEY, CDR2 SMNVEV (reference sequence). V was clipped by 6 bases and J by 4 bases; unmatched bases: 14. CDR3 residues: CASSPGQRTSGRWYNEQFF. CDR3 in DNA: TGTGCCAGCAGCCCCGGACAGAGGACTAGCGGGAGGTGGTACAATGAGCAGTTCTTC.

This clone came up once. The rearrangement joins TRBV2 to TRBJ2-1; 9 nucleotides agree with TRBD2. Germline CDR1 is SNHLY and CDR2 is FYNNEI. The junction had 11 bases not matched to a gene; V was cut back by 7 bases and J by 10 bases. This CDR3 has 14 amino acids. The CDR3 is CASKGPSGIREQFF. The CDR3 region has the DNA TGTGCCAGCAAAGGACCTAGCGGGATAAGGGAGCAGTTCTTC.

The rearrangement links TRBV4-3 to TRBJ2-7; 7 bases align to TRBD1. This CDR3 is built from 17 residues. V dropped 3 bases and J dropped 0; count of bases not matched to a gene: 11. The V gene's germline CDR1 is LGHNA and CDR2 YSLEER. The CDR3 region is CASSHGRSGTDSYEQYF. The CDR3 coding sequence is TGCGCCAGCAGCCATGGTCGTTCCGGGACAGACTCCTACGAGCAGTACTTC.

The chain is built from TRBV29-1 and TRBJ1-5; tentative D call: TRBD1 (6 bases). The germline V gene encodes CDR1 SQVTM and CDR2 ANQGSEA. CDR3 length equals 12 residues. The germline V and J ends were trimmed by 6 bases and 5 bases, with 11 bases remaining between them. The CDR3 DNA reads as TGCAGCGTCTCGGACAGTCATCAGCCCCAGCATTTT. Translating gives CSVSDSHQPQHF.

The chain employs TRBV30 and TRBJ1-1, with no clear D. Per germline, CDR1 GTSNPN and CDR2 SVGIG (reference sequence). With 0 bases removed from V and 0 bases from J, the gap between germline ends came to 11 bases. The CDR3 extends over 15 amino acids. CDR3 in amino acids: CAWSVLLGLNTEAFF. Written as DNA, the CDR3 is TGTGCCTGGAGTGTACTTTTGGGCCTGAACACTGAAGCTTTCTTT.

This clone was counted a few times. V usage is TRBV27 and J usage is TRBJ1-2, with D maybe TRBD1 (5 bases). With 4 bases removed from V and 4 bases from J, the gap between germline ends came to 13 bases. The CDR3 sequence is 14 residues long. The germline gives CDR1 MNHEY, CDR2 SMNVEV (reference sequence). The CDR3 coding sequence is TGTGCCAGCAGTTCCTCGGGGGGTGGCTATGGCTACACCTTC. Translated, it gives CASSSSGGGYGYTF.

The chain is built from TRBV6-6 and TRBJ1-1; the D gene is possibly TRBD1 (6 bases). Per the germline V gene, CDR1 is MNHNY and CDR2 is SVGAGI (reference sequence). The CDR3 has 15 amino acids. V was pared by 2 bases and J by 7 bases, with 17 bases between. The CDR3, as DNA: TGTGCCAGCAGTTACACTGGGGGGGCGACCCATGAAGCTTTCTTT. Protein product: CASSYTGGATHEAFF.

The chain recombines TRBV6-5 with TRBJ2-3; tentative D call: TRBD2 (6 bases). This CDR3 comprises 14 residues. V was cut by 5 bases and J by 5 bases, with 14 bases left in between. In germline, CDR1 is MNHEY, CDR2 SVGAGI. The CDR3 coding sequence is TGTGCCAGCAGTCTCGGGAGCGCGGGAGATACGCAGTATTTT. It specifies CASSLGSAGDTQYF.

This clone was counted between two and nine times. V is TRBV5-6 and J is TRBJ1-1; D gene uncertain. Germline assignment: CDR1 SGHDT and CDR2 YYEEEE. V lost 2 bases and J 3 bases, leaving 8 bases between the germline ends. This CDR3 has 13 amino acids. This CDR3 is CASSFGRDTEAFF. The CDR3 coding sequence is TGTGCCAGCAGCTTCGGGAGGGACACTGAAGCTTTCTTT.